The 29 T cell receptor beta chains reported below all come from one sample, sequenced in a study of T cell changes during pregnancy in multiple sclerosis. Assay: immunoSEQ multiplex PCR; the TCRdb copy retains only in-frame clones and omits some. The sample consists of tens of thousands of clones, 85% to 95% of them appearing once. The sequencing here drew on CD8+ T cells from peripheral blood mononuclear cells, taken in the third trimester of pregnancy. These receptors came from a female donor with multiple sclerosis, enrolled in a pregnancy study.

The V gene is TRBV7-9, the J gene TRBJ2-4; D perhaps matches TRBD2 (5 bases). V dropped 5 bases and J dropped 4 bases, with 18 bases sitting between them. Germline CDR1 is SEHNR and CDR2 is FQNEAQ (reference sequence). The CDR3 runs to 16 residues. The CDR3 DNA reads TGTGCCAGCAGCCCGAGGGCAGGAGACAAAAAAAACATTCAGTACTTC. Encoded protein: CASSPRAGDKKNIQYF.

The chain uses TRBV15 and TRBJ2-7; a weak D match, TRBD1 (5 bases). Germline V lookup: CDR1 LNHNV, CDR2 YYDKDF (reference sequence). The CDR3 contains 16 residues. V dropped 0 bases and J dropped 9 bases, with 21 bases sitting between them. CDR3 loop: CATSRDYDRAYDAQYF. The CDR3 DNA is TGTGCCACCAGCAGAGATTACGACAGAGCCTACGATGCGCAGTACTTC.

The V call is TRBV9, the J call TRBJ1-3; 12 bases are shared with TRBD1. The CDR3 runs 18 residues. Germline V CDR1 and CDR2: SGDLS, YYNGEE. Unmatched junction bases numbered 10, after V lost 3 bases and J lost 3 bases. The CDR3 protein is CASSARGTGGGYGNTIYF. The CDR3 region has the DNA TGTGCCAGCAGCGCGCGAGGGACAGGGGGCGGTTATGGAAACACCATATATTTT.

V and J are TRBV11-2 and TRBJ1-2; 11 nucleotides match TRBD1. The CDR3 spans 16 residues. Germline CDR1 SGHAT, CDR2 FQNNGV. V was clipped by 1 base and J by 8 bases; unmatched bases: 9. Here the CDR3 reads CASSLGPGGQGGGYTF. The CDR3 DNA is TGTGCCAGCAGCTTAGGCCCGGGGGGACAGGGGGGCGGCTACACCTTC.

The chain couples TRBV7-9 to TRBJ1-4, with 7 nucleotides matching TRBD1. CDR1 and CDR2 (germline): SEHNR, FQNEAQ (reference sequence). The CDR3 covers 15 residues. V shed 2 bases and J 6 bases; nucleotides not matched to a gene: 6. Here the CDR3 DNA reads TGTGCCAGCAGCTTAACAGGGGTTCGAGATGAAAAACTGTTTTTT. It specifies CASSLTGVRDEKLFF.

The rearrangement links TRBV27 to TRBJ1-1; 10 bases line up with TRBD1. This CDR3 has 17 amino acids. Trimming cost V 4 bases and J 3 bases; bases outside gene matches: 11. Germline loops: CDR1 MNHEY, CDR2 SMNVEV (reference sequence). In DNA form, the CDR3 reads TGTGCCAGCAGTTCCCGACAGGGGGCGTTGATCGACACTGAAGCTTTCTTT. It specifies CASSSRQGALIDTEAFF.

The chain links TRBV9 to TRBJ2-5; 9 nucleotides agree with TRBD2. Germline V gene data show CDR1 as SGDLS and CDR2 as YYNGEE. The CDR3 runs 17 residues. J lost 1 base, V lost 0 bases, and 7 bases had no gene match. CDR3 nucleotides: TGTGCCAGCAGCGTAGAAAGGGCTAGCGGGACCCAAGAGACCCAGTACTTC. Amino acids: CASSVERASGTQETQYF.

This clone appeared once. This chain links TRBV9 with TRBJ1-2; the match to TRBD1 covers 7 bases. Trimming removed 0 bases from V and 0 bases from J; junction bases left unmatched: 11. The CDR3 runs to 18 residues. Germline V lookup: CDR1 SGDLS, CDR2 YYNGEE. The CDR3 DNA follows: TGTGCCAGCAGCGTAGTAGGGGGCGCTTCAGGAACTAACTATGGCTACACCTTC. Protein product: CASSVVGGASGTNYGYTF. Together with reference TRBV9 and TRBJ1-2, the CDR3 gives the full variable domain: DSGVTQTPKHLITATGQRVTLRCSPRSGDLSVYWYQQSLDQGLQFLIQYYNGEERAKGNILERFSAQQFPDLHSELNLSSLELGDSALYFCASSVVGGASGTNYGYTFGSGTRLTVV.

The V call is TRBV30, the J call TRBJ2-5; the D gene is possibly TRBD1 (6 bases). CDR1 and CDR2 (germline): GTSNPN, SVGIG (reference sequence). The CDR3 extends over 13 amino acids. V was trimmed by 0 bases and J by 6 bases, leaving 11 bases between them. The CDR3 DNA reads as TGTGCCTGGAGTGTACAGGGATTGAAGACCCAGTACTTC. Encoded protein: CAWSVQGLKTQYF.

CDR3 residues: CASSDSLAANNEQFF. As DNA, the CDR3 is TGTGCCAGCAGCGATTCACTAGCGGCGAACAATGAGCAGTTCTTC. The rearrangement joins TRBV7-9 to TRBJ2-1; 8 positions agree with TRBD2. This CDR3 is built from 15 residues. V gave up 5 bases and J gave up 5 bases; unmatched junction bases: 8. Germline CDR1 reads SEHNR; CDR2 reads FQNEAQ (reference sequence).

The chain combines TRBV6-1 with TRBJ2-7, with D possibly TRBD2 on 5 matching bases. The CDR3 has 14 residues. Between the trimmed V and J ends, which lost 3 bases and 6 bases, there was a span of 15 bases. The germline gives CDR1 MNHNS, CDR2 SASEGT. CDR3 sequence reads: CASSETGRSSEQYF. The CDR3 nucleotides read TGTGCCAGCAGTGAGACGGGAAGGAGTTCCGAGCAGTACTTC.

CDR3 sequence (DNA): TGTGCCAGCTCACCCAGGACAGGGGAGTTGCACACCATATATTTT. It yields the protein CASSPRTGELHTIYF. J is TRBJ1-3 and V is TRBV18; 9 bases line up with TRBD1. V lost 3 bases to trimming and J lost 8 bases; unmatched junction nucleotides: 8. This CDR3 has 15 residues. CDR1 is KGHSH, CDR2 LQKENI, per germline.

The rearrangement uses TRBV7-6 and TRBJ2-7; 8 positions match TRBD2. The length of the CDR3 is 16 residues. J gave up 2 bases and V 4 bases, and 10 bases lay outside the gene matches. Germline V gives CDR1 SGHVS, CDR2 FNYEAQ. CDR3 sequence: CASSSRPLAEAYEQYF. CDR3 nucleotides: TGTGCCAGCAGCTCCCGCCCACTAGCGGAGGCCTACGAGCAGTACTTC.

This chain links TRBV5-4 with TRBJ2-1, with 14 bases fitting TRBD2. Germline loops: CDR1 SGHNT, CDR2 YYREEE (reference sequence). V dropped 2 bases and J dropped 0; count of bases not matched to a gene: 1. This CDR3 spans 17 amino acids. The CDR3 sequence: CASSLGLAGGSYNEQFF. DNA for the CDR3: TGTGCCAGCAGCTTAGGACTAGCGGGAGGCTCCTACAATGAGCAGTTCTTC.

This sequence joins TRBV27 and TRBJ2-4; maybe TRBD2 (6 bases). This CDR3 is 20 amino acids long. V was clipped by 5 bases and J by 0 bases, with 26 bases between them. Germline V gene sequence: CDR1 MNHEY, CDR2 SMNVEV (reference sequence). The CDR3 loop reads CASSPTLGTGRTLAKNIQYF. The CDR3 nucleotides read TGTGCCAGCAGTCCCACCCTTGGGACGGGGAGGACCCTAGCCAAAAACATTCAGTACTTC.

The chain carries TRBV2 and TRBJ2-7; D call uncertain. Trimming took off 2 bases at V and 8 bases at J, with 19 bases between the two ends. The CDR3 is made up of 15 amino acids. From germline, CDR1 is SNHLY and CDR2 FYNNEI. The DNA of the CDR3 is TGTGCCAGCAGTGAATCAAACGACTTCTACTCCCAGCAGTACTTC. Protein sequence: CASSESNDFYSQQYF.

The chain uses TRBV29-1 and TRBJ2-5; 7 bases align to TRBD2. The CDR3 extends over 12 amino acids. The ends lost 8 bases at V and 4 bases at J; junction bases unmatched: 7. CDR1 is SQVTM and CDR2 is ANQGSEA in the germline V gene. The CDR3 bases are TGCAGCTACTCTGGGGAGGGAGAGACCCAGTACTTC. As protein: CSYSGEGETQYF.

This clone was observed a single time. V is TRBV27 and J is TRBJ1-5; D not certain. The germline V gene has CDR1 MNHEY and CDR2 SMNVEV (reference sequence). Trimming stripped 8 bases from V and 0 bases from J, with 5 bases between. The CDR3 covers 12 residues. The CDR3 reads CASRYSNQPQHF. DNA of the CDR3: TGTGCCAGCCGGTATAGCAATCAGCCCCAGCATTTT.

The chain's CDR3 is CASSGIGQTNEQFF. CDR3 bases: TGCGCCAGCAGCGGAATTGGACAGACCAATGAGCAGTTCTTC. This chain uses TRBV5-1 with TRBJ2-1; maybe TRBD1 (6 bases). Between the trimmed V and J ends, which lost 4 bases and 6 bases, there was a span of 14 bases. This CDR3 is 14 amino acids long. Germline lookup yields CDR1 SGHRS and CDR2 YFSETQ.

On this clone: The sample has other DNA sequences that encode this CDR3 too. This chain joins TRBV19 and TRBJ1-5, with 9 bases that match TRBD1. V gave up 3 bases and J gave up 1 base; unmatched junction bases: 1. From germline, CDR1 is LNHDA and CDR2 SQIVND (reference sequence). The CDR3 totals 15 residues. The DNA of the CDR3 is TGTGCCAGTAGTATCGGACAGGGGAGCAATCAGCCCCAGCATTTT. Translation gives CASSIGQGSNQPQHF.

The chain couples TRBV6-6 to TRBJ1-5; 8 nucleotides agree with TRBD1. The CDR3 covers 15 residues. CDR1 is MNHNY and CDR2 is SVGAGI in the germline V gene (reference sequence). Trimming cost V 2 bases and J 0 bases; bases outside gene matches: 0. The CDR3: CASSYTGGSNQPQHF. For the CDR3, the DNA is TGTGCCAGCAGTTACACAGGGGGTAGCAATCAGCCCCAGCATTTT.

In its sample, this clone was seen once. CDR3 region: CAWSGTGATEAFF. The CDR3 DNA reads TGTGCCTGGAGTGGGACAGGTGCCACTGAAGCTTTCTTT. V gene TRBV30 combines with J gene TRBJ1-1; 7 bases fit TRBD1. V gave up 1 base and J gave up 4 bases; unmatched junction bases: 3. The CDR3 totals 13 residues. Germline V lookup: CDR1 GTSNPN, CDR2 SVGIG (reference sequence).

The V and J genes are TRBV14 and TRBJ2-3; TRBD1 might be the D (5 bases). The CDR3 consists of 18 residues. V shed 3 bases and J shed 2 bases, with 21 bases lying between them. The germline V gene has CDR1 SGHDN and CDR2 FVKESK. CDR3 in amino acids: CASSQLELQVFPTDTQYF. The CDR3 DNA sequence: TGTGCCAGCAGCCAGCTAGAGCTACAGGTTTTCCCCACAGATACGCAGTATTTT.

This rearrangement joins TRBV5-1 to TRBJ2-7, with TRBD2 matching over 7 bases. CDR1 is SGHRS and CDR2 is YFSETQ in the germline V gene. The trim removed 7 bases at V and 2 bases at J, leaving 3 bases unmatched. The CDR3 extends over 12 amino acids. The CDR3 spells CASASGAYEQYF. CDR3 sequence (DNA): TGCGCCAGCGCGAGCGGGGCCTACGAGCAGTACTTC.

V and J are TRBV29-1 and TRBJ2-1, with 8 bases identical to TRBD1. Germline values: CDR1 SQVTM, CDR2 ANQGSEA. The length of the CDR3 is 14 residues. With 1 base clipped from V and 8 bases from J, the junction kept 7 bases outside the gene matches. The CDR3 spells CSVEGTGGSDEQFF. CDR3 DNA sequence: TGCAGCGTTGAAGGTACAGGGGGATCGGATGAGCAGTTCTTC.

This chain's CDR3 is CASSSPRGGTEAFF. The CDR3 nucleotides are TGTGCCAGCAGTAGCCCACGGGGGGGGACTGAAGCTTTCTTT. The chain couples TRBV28 to TRBJ1-1; TRBD1 might be the D (5 bases). This CDR3 spans 14 amino acids. CDR1 is MDHEN and CDR2 is SYDVKM in the germline V gene. The germline V and J ends were trimmed by 5 bases and 5 bases, with 15 bases remaining between them.

The chain recombines TRBV5-1 with TRBJ2-3; 7 bases match TRBD2. The J segment lost 0 bases and the V segment lost 0 bases, leaving 7 bases of the junction unmatched. Germline CDR1 reads SGHRS; CDR2 reads YFSETQ. This CDR3 is 17 amino acids long. This CDR3 is CASSLGIQRGSTDTQYF. The CDR3 DNA reads as TGCGCCAGCAGCTTGGGGATACAGCGGGGCAGCACAGATACGCAGTATTTT.

V gene TRBV28 combines with J gene TRBJ2-2; TRBD2 might be the D (5 bases). Trimming took 2 bases from V and 5 from J, leaving 6 bases between them. The germline gives CDR1 MDHEN, CDR2 SYDVKM. This CDR3 has 13 residues. The CDR3, as DNA: TGTGCCAGCAGTTTAGAGGGTACCGGGGAGCTGTTTTTT. Its translation: CASSLEGTGELFF.

The rearrangement links TRBV7-2 to TRBJ2-7; tentatively, D is TRBD2 (5 bases). Per the germline V gene, CDR1 is SGHTA and CDR2 is FQGNSA. There are 15 residues in the CDR3. V was cut by 2 bases and J by 3 bases, with 14 bases left in between. CDR3 protein: CASSLIAEARYEQYF. The CDR3 nucleotides are TGTGCCAGCAGCTTAATCGCGGAGGCACGCTACGAGCAGTACTTC.